Listed here is a single T cell receptor beta chain. V gave up 2 bases and J gave up 7 bases; unmatched junction bases: 1. The CDR3 contains 14 residues. Germline CDR1 is SEHNR and CDR2 is FQNEAQ (reference sequence). The data originate from a study of blood T cell repertoires in COVID-19. TCRdb's copy holds only in-frame clones and misses some; the assay was immunoSEQ multiplex PCR. The sample consists of roughly 460,000 clones, around 90% of them appearing once. The clonotype originates from a man younger than 35 with COVID-19, enrolled during active disease. Material for sequencing was peripheral blood. The rearrangement links TRBV7-9 to TRBJ2-1, with 11 bases matching TRBD2. CDR3 nucleotides: TGTGCCAGCAGCTTATTAGCGGGGGGGAATGAGCAGTTCTTC. Protein product: CASSLLAGGNEQFF.